This TCR beta chain is from a study of memory CD4+ T cells and cytomegalovirus serostatus. The CDR3 contains 15 residues. V shed 2 bases and J shed 4 bases, with 14 bases lying between them. Germline loops: CDR1 LNHDA, CDR2 SQIVND (reference sequence). Using immunoSEQ multiplex PCR, the repertoire was profiled, and TCRdb retains in-frame clones only, with some absent. This table holds about 57,000 clones, roughly four fifths found once. Single viable CD3+CD4+CD8-CD45RO+ cells were sorted as the memory CD4+ T cells. Donors' CMV status reflects serum IgG against pp150, pp28, p38, p52. The chain has TRBV19 and TRBJ1-2; D possibly corresponds to TRBD1 (6 bases). This receptor was taken from an adult in good health and CMV-seronegative. Sequencing was carried out using memory CD4+ T cells from blood. The chain's CDR3 is CASSIRTELPYGYTF. The CDR3, as DNA: TGTGCCAGTAGTATACGGACAGAACTGCCCTATGGCTACACCTTC.